Presented here are 25 T cell receptor beta chains from one specimen sequenced in a study of blood T cell repertoires in COVID-19 (dated by TCRdb to the early 2020s). Library preparation employed the immunoSEQ multiplex PCR assay. Not all clones reach the TCRdb copy of this immuneACCESS table, which keeps in-frame sequences only. Checked studies attribute under half of the gap to unresolved V genes and leave the rest unexplained. The sample table shows fewer than 300,000 clones, and approximately 91% are seen once. The ten largest clones represent about 2.3% of the sample. The source material was PBMCs or T cells enriched from blood (not recorded which). The receptors shown here come from a woman in her 40s with acute COVID-19.

This chain links TRBV30 with TRBJ1-2; 7 nucleotides match TRBD1. The CDR3 is 13 amino acids. V trimming: 2 bases; J trimming: 5 bases; junction bases outside the gene matches: 5. The germline gives CDR1 GTSNPN, CDR2 SVGIG (reference sequence). In DNA, the CDR3 is TGTGCCTGGAGTCGGGACAGTCCATATGGCTACACCTTC. Its protein is CAWSRDSPYGYTF. Filled out from reference TRBV30 and TRBJ1-2, the complete variable domain reads SQTIHQWPATLVQPVGSPLSLECTVEGTSNPNLYWYRQAAGRGLQLLFYSVGIGQISSEVPQNLSASRPQDRQFILSSKKLLLSDSGFYLCAWSRDSPYGYTFGSGTRLTVV.

The chain uses TRBV3-1 (or the pseudogene TRBV3-2) and TRBJ2-7; 7 positions agree with TRBD2. The V gene's germline CDR1 is LGHDT and CDR2 YNNKEL (reference sequence). CDR3 length equals 14 residues. V was clipped by 3 bases and J by 6 bases; unmatched bases: 8. This CDR3 is CASSHLGGVGEQYF. DNA for the CDR3: TGTGCCAGCAGCCACCTTGGGGGGGTTGGCGAGCAGTACTTC.

This clone was recorded only once. The chain joins TRBV9 to TRBJ2-2, with 14 bases that match TRBD2. This CDR3 region has 16 residues. Unmatched junction bases numbered 2, after V lost 0 bases and J lost 7 bases. Per germline, CDR1 SGDLS and CDR2 YYNGEE. CDR3 in amino acids: CASSVGTSGGYGELFF. The CDR3 DNA sequence: TGTGCCAGCAGCGTAGGGACTAGCGGGGGGTACGGGGAGCTGTTTTTT.

The chain couples TRBV6-5 to TRBJ2-7; maybe TRBD1 (7 bases). Germline CDR1 is MNHEY and CDR2 is SVGAGI. There are 14 residues in the CDR3. Deletions cut 7 bases from V and 4 bases from J, with 17 bases between. The CDR3 here is CASISVRGTYEQYF. CDR3 DNA sequence: TGTGCCAGCATATCGGTCAGGGGGACTTACGAGCAGTACTTC.

This chain links TRBV19 with TRBJ2-1; 11 bases fit TRBD2. This CDR3 contains 16 residues. Germline-derived CDR1 and CDR2 are LNHDA and SQIVND (reference sequence). Losses at the gene ends were 3 bases for V and 4 bases for J; bases not matched to a gene: 5. The CDR3 coding sequence is TGTGCCAGTAGTATCGACCTAGCGGGGGGTTACAATGAGCAGTTCTTC. It yields the protein CASSIDLAGGYNEQFF.

The sample holds a few counts of this clone. In DNA form, the CDR3 reads TGCGCCAGCAGCCAAGATCCACCAGGGGACTCTGGAAACACCATATATTTT. Its translation: CASSQDPPGDSGNTIYF. The chain links TRBV4-3 to TRBJ1-3; possibly TRBD1 for D (6 bases). With 0 bases removed from V and 0 bases from J, the gap between germline ends came to 12 bases. This CDR3 region has 17 residues. Germline values: CDR1 LGHNA, CDR2 YSLEER.

The chain links TRBV5-6 to TRBJ1-6, with TRBD1 identical over 10 bases. Trimming took 3 bases from V and 5 from J; bases not matched to a gene: 11. The CDR3 totals 18 residues. In germline, CDR1 is SGHDT, CDR2 YYEEEE. The CDR3 protein is CASSSGTGAIWDNSPLHF. CDR3 DNA: TGTGCCAGCAGCTCCGGGACAGGGGCGATTTGGGATAATTCACCCCTCCACTTT.

This chain connects TRBV5-1 to TRBJ1-2; D unclear. Trimming pared 0 bases from V and 8 bases from J, leaving 14 bases between. This CDR3 comprises 14 residues. Germline loops: CDR1 SGHRS, CDR2 YFSETQ. CDR3 DNA: TGCGCCAGCAGCTTGGACGGTAGCAGAACCGGCTACACCTTC. It specifies CASSLDGSRTGYTF.

The chain is built from TRBV9 and TRBJ2-3, with TRBD2 matching over 11 bases. Looked up from germline, CDR1 is SGDLS and CDR2 is YYNGEE. The CDR3 is made up of 16 amino acids. J lost 2 bases, V lost 2 bases, and 4 bases had no gene match. In DNA form, the CDR3 reads TGTGCCAGCAGCGTTAGCGGGGGGGCCTTCACAGATACGCAGTATTTT. Translation: CASSVSGGAFTDTQYF.

The chain couples TRBV19 to TRBJ1-6; D remains unclear. Germline V gene lookup returns CDR1 LNHDA and CDR2 SQIVND (reference sequence). V lost 5 bases, J lost 9 bases, and 14 bases lay in between. This CDR3 contains 14 residues. The CDR3 nucleotides are TGTGCCAGTAGTGAGGATACCTCTAGTTCACCCCTCCACTTT. Amino acid sequence: CASSEDTSSSPLHF.

V is TRBV6-1 and J is TRBJ2-2; the D gene is possibly TRBD2 (6 bases). V lost 4 bases to trimming and J lost 1 base, with 13 bases between them. The CDR3 contains 16 residues. Per the germline V gene, CDR1 is MNHNS and CDR2 is SASEGT. The CDR3 DNA is TGTGCCAGCAGTGGGGGGACTCGATTGAACACCGGGGAGCTGTTTTTT. Protein sequence: CASSGGTRLNTGELFF.

The rearrangement joins TRBV2 to TRBJ1-2, with TRBD1 identical over 7 bases. The CDR3 loop spans 13 amino acids. CDR1 SNHLY and CDR2 FYNNEI come from the germline V gene. Losses at the gene ends were 7 bases for V and 8 bases for J; bases not matched to a gene: 10. The CDR3 bases are TGTGCCAGCACCTTGAGAGGGACAGACGGCTACACCTTC. This codes for CASTLRGTDGYTF.

The chain joins TRBV9 to TRBJ1-1; D remains unclear. Trimming removed 4 bases at V and 3 bases at J, with 10 bases between. CDR1 and CDR2 (germline): SGDLS, YYNGEE. This CDR3 spans 13 amino acids. Here the CDR3 DNA reads TGTGCCAGCAGCCGCGGGCCAGACACTGAAGCTTTCTTT. Amino acid sequence: CASSRGPDTEAFF. Full variable domain (rest looked up from reference TRBV9 and TRBJ1-1): DSGVTQTPKHLITATGQRVTLRCSPRSGDLSVYWYQQSLDQGLQFLIQYYNGEERAKGNILERFSAQQFPDLHSELNLSSLELGDSALYFCASSRGPDTEAFFGQGTRLTVV.

The V call is TRBV7-9, the J call TRBJ2-2; 7 bases fit TRBD2. The CDR3 runs 13 residues. CDR1 and CDR2 (germline): SEHNR, FQNEAQ (reference sequence). V shed 5 bases, J shed 7 bases, and the junction held 4 bases outside the gene matches. The CDR3 spells CASSRSGNGELFF. The CDR3 DNA sequence: TGTGCCAGCAGCCGCAGCGGGAACGGGGAGCTGTTTTTT.

V usage is TRBV6-1 and J usage is TRBJ2-3, with no clear D. V lost 2 bases and J lost 4, with 4 bases in between. The germline gives CDR1 MNHNS, CDR2 SASEGT. The CDR3 extends over 12 amino acids. The DNA for the CDR3 is TGTGCCAGCAGTGAATCTTCAGATACGCAGTATTTT. Encoded protein: CASSESSDTQYF.

The chain recombines TRBV7-2 with TRBJ1-5; 8 nucleotides align to TRBD1. The germline CDR1 and CDR2 sequences are SGHTA and FQGNSA. The J segment lost 5 bases and the V segment lost 4 bases, leaving 7 bases of the junction unmatched. The CDR3 spans 15 residues. The CDR3 here is CASSSQGALYQPQHF. The CDR3 DNA sequence: TGTGCCAGCAGCTCCCAGGGGGCATTGTATCAGCCCCAGCATTTT.

This chain links TRBV5-6 with TRBJ2-1; perhaps TRBD2 as D (5 bases). The germline V gene has CDR1 SGHDT and CDR2 YYEEEE. The CDR3 totals 13 residues. Trimming shortened V by 4 bases and J by 7 bases, and 12 bases separated the two germline ends. The CDR3 region is CASSPGGFNEQFF. CDR3 DNA sequence: TGTGCCAGCAGCCCCGGAGGCTTTAATGAGCAGTTCTTC.

The gene calls are TRBV7-3 and TRBJ2-3; D is possibly TRBD2 (6 bases). Germline lookup yields CDR1 SGHTA and CDR2 FQGTGA. Trimming pared 3 bases from V and 2 bases from J, leaving 12 bases between. CDR3 size: 15 residues. The CDR3 spells CASSFQAGPTDTQYF. The CDR3 region has the DNA TGTGCCAGCAGCTTCCAGGCGGGACCCACAGATACGCAGTATTTT.

The chain joins TRBV16 to TRBJ2-2; TRBD2 agrees at 10 bases. Germline V gene data show CDR1 as KGHSY and CDR2 as FQNENV. This CDR3 comprises 16 residues. J gave up 3 bases and V 2 bases, and 3 bases lay outside the gene matches. CDR3 loop: CASSQLAGEYTGELFF. The DNA for the CDR3 is TGTGCCAGCAGCCAACTAGCGGGAGAGTACACCGGGGAGCTGTTTTTT. Full variable domain (rest looked up from reference TRBV16 and TRBJ2-2): GEEVAQTPKHLVRGEGQKAKLYCAPIKGHSYVFWYQQVLKNEFKFLISFQNENVFDETGMPKERFSAKCLPNSPCSLEIQATKLEDSAVYFCASSQLAGEYTGELFFGEGSRLTVL.

CDR3 sequence (DNA): TGTGCCTGGGACAGGGGGGGTGGTCAGCCCCAGCATTTT. Amino acid sequence: CAWDRGGGQPQHF. V gene TRBV30 combines with J gene TRBJ1-5; TRBD1 matches at 9 bases. The CDR3 runs to 13 residues. Looked up from germline, CDR1 is GTSNPN and CDR2 is SVGIG (reference sequence). The V and J ends lost 5 bases and 6 bases, in that order; junction bases with no gene match: 5.

The chain has TRBV4-3 and TRBJ1-2; unclear D gene. The CDR3 loop spans 13 amino acids. The V end was cut by 1 base, the J end by 2 bases, with 5 bases between. CDR1 and CDR2 from the germline V gene are LGHNA and YSLEER. This CDR3 is CASSQGRNYGYTF. In DNA form, the CDR3 reads TGCGCCAGCAGCCAAGGCCGGAACTATGGCTACACCTTC.

V gene TRBV24-1 combines with J gene TRBJ2-3; 13 bases align to TRBD2. Trimming cost V 7 bases and J 6 bases; bases outside gene matches: 12. CDR3 size: 17 residues. Germline lookup yields CDR1 KGHDR and CDR2 SFDVKD. The CDR3 DNA is TGTGCCACCAGAATACCTTTGGGACTAGCGGGAAGGGATACGCAGTATTTT. Protein: CATRIPLGLAGRDTQYF.

This clone showed up just once. The V and J genes are TRBV4-2 and TRBJ2-2; weak D call: TRBD1 (6 bases). Trimming pared 0 bases from V and 3 bases from J, leaving 20 bases between. Germline CDR1 LGHNA, CDR2 YNFKEQ. This CDR3 region has 19 residues. The CDR3 bases are TGTGCCAGCAGCCAAGATCGTATCCCTAGGGGGAGAGACACCGGGGAGCTGTTTTTT. This gives the protein CASSQDRIPRGRDTGELFF.

The chain recombines TRBV10-3 with TRBJ1-5; no clear D. The CDR3 contains 13 residues. V dropped 1 base and J dropped 3 bases, with 4 bases sitting between them. Germline values: CDR1 ENHRY, CDR2 SYGVKD. The CDR3 DNA follows: TGTGCCATCAGTGAGTTTCTCAATCAGCCCCAGCATTTT. This translates into CAISEFLNQPQHF.

V gene TRBV7-9 combines with J gene TRBJ2-3; 10 bases are a match to TRBD1. Per the germline V gene, CDR1 is SEHNR and CDR2 is FQNEAQ (reference sequence). The junction had 3 bases not matched to a gene; V was cut back by 5 bases and J by 1 base. The CDR3 runs to 15 residues. The CDR3 spells CASSPGTGGTDTQYF. The CDR3 nucleotides are TGTGCCAGCAGCCCTGGGACAGGGGGCACAGATACGCAGTATTTT.